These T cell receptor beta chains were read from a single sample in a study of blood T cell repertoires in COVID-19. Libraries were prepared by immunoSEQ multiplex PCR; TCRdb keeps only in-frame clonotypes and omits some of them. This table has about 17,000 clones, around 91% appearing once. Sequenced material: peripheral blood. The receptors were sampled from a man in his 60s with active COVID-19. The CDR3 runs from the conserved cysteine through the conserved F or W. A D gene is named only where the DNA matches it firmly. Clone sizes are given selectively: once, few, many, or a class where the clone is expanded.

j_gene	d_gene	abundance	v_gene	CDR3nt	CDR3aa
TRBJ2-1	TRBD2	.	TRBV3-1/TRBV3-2	TGTGCCAGCAGCCAAGAAAGGCTAGCGGGCTACAATGAGCAGTTCTTC	CASSQERLAGYNEQFF
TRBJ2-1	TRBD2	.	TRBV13	TGTGCCAGCAGCCCGAGCCCGACTAGCGGGCGAAATGAGCAGTTCTTC	CASSPSPTSGRNEQFF
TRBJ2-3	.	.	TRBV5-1	TGCGCCAGCAGCCAGAGCACAGATACGCAGTATTTT	CASSQSTDTQYF
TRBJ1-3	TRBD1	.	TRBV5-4	TGTGCCAGCAGCTCCCCGACAGGGCTGACTGGAAACACCATATATTTT	CASSSPTGLTGNTIYF
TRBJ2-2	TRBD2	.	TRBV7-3	TGTGCCAGCAGCTTAATAGCGGGGGAGGCCGGGGAGCTGTTTTTT	CASSLIAGEAGELFF
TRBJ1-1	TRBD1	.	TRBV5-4	TGTGCCAGCAGCTTAGACAGGGGTAGCACTGAAGCTTTCTTT	CASSLDRGSTEAFF
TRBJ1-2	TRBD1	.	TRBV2	TGTGCCAGCAGTGCCCGACAGGGATGGTATGGCTACACCTTC	CASSARQGWYGYTF
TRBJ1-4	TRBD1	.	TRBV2	TGTGCCAGCAGTGATGGACAGGGAGCCACTAATGAAAAACTGTTTTTT	CASSDGQGATNEKLFF
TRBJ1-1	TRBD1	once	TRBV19	TGTGCCAGTACCCGGGACAGCCCGGTTTACACTGAAGCTTTCTTT	CASTRDSPVYTEAFF
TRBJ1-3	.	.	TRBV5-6	TGTGCCAGCAGCCTAGGCGCGGCCTCTGGAAACACCATATATTTT	CASSLGAASGNTIYF
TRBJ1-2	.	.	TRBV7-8	TGTGCCAGCAGCTTAGGCGGGGTCTATGGCTACACCTTC	CASSLGGVYGYTF
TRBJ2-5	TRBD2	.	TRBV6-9	TGTGCCAGCAGTTCCACCCGGGCTAGCGGGGGGCCCCCCGAGACCCAGTACTTC	CASSSTRASGGPPETQYF
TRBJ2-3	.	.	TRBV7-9	TGTGCCAGCAGCGCTCGCGGCGGCGGGGTCTCCACAGATACGCAGTATTTT	CASSARGGGVSTDTQYF
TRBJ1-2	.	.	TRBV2	TGTGCCAGCAACCCCCAGGAACTCTATGGCTACACCTTC	CASNPQELYGYTF
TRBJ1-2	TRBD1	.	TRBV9	TGTGCCAGCAGCGTGGACAGGGGGCTAGTTGGCTACACCTTC	CASSVDRGLVGYTF
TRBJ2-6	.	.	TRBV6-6	TGTGCCAGCATCGCGGGGAGCTCTGGGGCCAACGTCCTGACTTTC	CASIAGSSGANVLTF
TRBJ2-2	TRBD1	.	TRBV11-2	TGTGCCAGCAGCTCCGGGACAGGGATTCGCACCGGGGAGCTGTTTTTT	CASSSGTGIRTGELFF